This is a list of T cell receptor beta chains from one sample in a study of blood T cells in healthy people across ages. MiXCR, run by TCRdb on the 5' RACE reads, gives a single entry per CDR3 protein. Found here are 1.5 million to 2 million distinct CDR3 sequences, roughly 52% of them singletons; the top ten hold over 2%. The specimen was blood. These receptors all stem from a woman in her 40s in good health. Both conserved end residues are part of each CDR3. A D gene is named only where the DNA matches it firmly. Size is stated for part of the rows, as once, few or many counts, or as a class when the clone is expanded.

J gene: TRBJ2-1; V gene: TRBV6-2/TRBV6-3; D gene: NA; clone size: NA; CDR3 protein: CASSQTTREQFF; CDR3 DNA: TGTGCCAGCAGCCAGACGACACGGGAACAGTTCTTC
J gene: TRBJ2-2; V gene: TRBV7-3; D gene: NA; clone size: once; CDR3 protein: CASSQADEWNTGELFF; CDR3 DNA: TGTGCCAGCAGTCAAGCGGACGAGTGGAACACCGGGGAGCTGTTTTTT
J gene: TRBJ1-2; V gene: TRBV27; D gene: TRBD1; clone size: NA; CDR3 protein: CASSPFPGTGEGGGYTF; CDR3 DNA: TGTGCCAGCAGTCCATTTCCCGGGACAGGGGAAGGAGGTGGCTACACCTTC
J gene: TRBJ2-7; V gene: TRBV3-1; D gene: NA; clone size: NA; CDR3 protein: CASSQSGPNYEQYF; CDR3 DNA: TGTGCCAGCAGCCAATCGGGACCCAACTACGAGCAGTACTTC
J gene: TRBJ2-7; V gene: TRBV7-2; D gene: TRBD1; clone size: few; CDR3 protein: CASSLNRGWGEQYF; CDR3 DNA: TGTGCCAGCAGCTTGAACAGGGGATGGGGCGAGCAGTACTTC
J gene: TRBJ2-3; V gene: TRBV5-1; D gene: TRBD2; clone size: NA; CDR3 protein: CASSVGLAGVVTDTQYF; CDR3 DNA: TGCGCCAGCAGCGTGGGACTAGCGGGAGTGGTGACAGATACGCAGTATTTT
J gene: TRBJ2-3; V gene: TRBV6-2/TRBV6-3; D gene: NA; clone size: NA; CDR3 protein: CASRNEGMNTDTQYF; CDR3 DNA: TGTGCCAGCAGGAACGAGGGAATGAACACAGATACGCAGTATTTT
J gene: TRBJ2-6; V gene: TRBV20-1; D gene: TRBD1; clone size: few; CDR3 protein: CSARDSGQINSGANVLTF; CDR3 DNA: TGCAGTGCTAGAGATTCGGGACAGATAAACTCTGGGGCCAACGTCCTGACTTTC
J gene: TRBJ2-1; V gene: TRBV13; D gene: TRBD1; clone size: NA; CDR3 protein: CACSEGQGSYNEQFF; CDR3 DNA: TGTGCCTGCAGCGAGGGACAGGGCTCCTACAATGAGCAGTTCTTC
J gene: TRBJ2-3; V gene: TRBV25-1; D gene: NA; clone size: NA; CDR3 protein: CASSLGFPTDTQYF; CDR3 DNA: TGTGCCAGCAGTCTCGGGTTCCCCACAGATACGCAGTATTTT
J gene: TRBJ2-6; V gene: TRBV7-2; D gene: NA; clone size: NA; CDR3 protein: CASSLAGGARANVLTF; CDR3 DNA: TGTGCCAGCAGCTTAGCGGGGGGGGCTAGGGCCAACGTCCTGACTTTC
J gene: TRBJ1-2; V gene: TRBV4-2; D gene: TRBD1; clone size: NA; CDR3 protein: CASSQTDRGRNYGYTF; CDR3 DNA: TGTGCCAGCAGCCAAACGGACAGGGGGAGAAACTATGGCTACACCTTC
J gene: TRBJ2-1; V gene: TRBV20-1; D gene: NA; clone size: NA; CDR3 protein: CSARDLMGGNNEQFF; CDR3 DNA: TGCAGTGCTAGAGATCTGATGGGTGGGAACAATGAGCAGTTCTTC
J gene: TRBJ2-7; V gene: TRBV27; D gene: NA; clone size: NA; CDR3 protein: CASSFIGGEQYF; CDR3 DNA: TGTGCCAGCAGTTTTATAGGGGGTGAGCAGTACTTC
J gene: TRBJ2-7; V gene: TRBV7-3; D gene: NA; clone size: NA; CDR3 protein: CASSVSGKSEQYF; CDR3 DNA: TGTGCCAGCAGCGTATCAGGGAAGAGCGAGCAGTACTTC
J gene: TRBJ1-4; V gene: TRBV5-1; D gene: NA; clone size: NA; CDR3 protein: CASSLPSGAVATNEKLFF; CDR3 DNA: TGCGCCAGCAGCTTACCATCAGGGGCCGTTGCAACTAATGAAAAACTGTTTTTT
J gene: TRBJ2-6; V gene: TRBV12-3/TRBV12-4; D gene: NA; clone size: NA; CDR3 protein: CASRQGANVLTF; CDR3 DNA: TGTGCCAGCAGGCAGGGGGCCAACGTCCTGACTTTC
J gene: TRBJ2-3; V gene: TRBV15; D gene: TRBD2; clone size: NA; CDR3 protein: CATSSAGTSGGVTDTQYF; CDR3 DNA: TGTGCCACCAGCAGCGCCGGGACTAGCGGGGGGGTAACAGATACGCAGTATTTT
J gene: TRBJ1-1; V gene: TRBV5-1; D gene: TRBD1; clone size: NA; CDR3 protein: CASSLTGGRNTEAFF; CDR3 DNA: TGCGCCAGCAGCTTGACAGGGGGAAGGAACACTGAAGCTTTCTTT
J gene: TRBJ2-7; V gene: TRBV29-1; D gene: TRBD1; clone size: many; CDR3 protein: CSVAGQGWEQYF; CDR3 DNA: TGCAGCGTTGCGGGACAGGGGTGGGAGCAGTACTTC
J gene: TRBJ2-7; V gene: TRBV4-3; D gene: NA; clone size: NA; CDR3 protein: CASSQATENSYEQYF; CDR3 DNA: TGCGCCAGCAGCCAGGCGACAGAAAACTCCTACGAGCAGTACTTC
J gene: TRBJ2-1; V gene: TRBV7-2; D gene: TRBD1; clone size: NA; CDR3 protein: CASSRGQGIGIDEQFF; CDR3 DNA: TGTGCCAGCAGCCGTGGACAGGGGATCGGAATCGATGAGCAGTTCTTC
J gene: TRBJ2-3; V gene: TRBV7-9; D gene: NA; clone size: NA; CDR3 protein: CASAAKQSTDTQYF; CDR3 DNA: TGTGCCAGCGCAGCGAAACAGAGCACAGATACGCAGTATTTT
J gene: TRBJ2-7; V gene: TRBV5-1; D gene: TRBD1; clone size: few; CDR3 protein: CASSSGQALSYEQYF; CDR3 DNA: TGCGCCAGCAGCTCGGGACAGGCTCTCTCCTACGAGCAGTACTTC
J gene: TRBJ2-1; V gene: TRBV4-3; D gene: TRBD2; clone size: few; CDR3 protein: CASSQDQSGVSSYNEQFF; CDR3 DNA: TGCGCCAGCAGCCAAGATCAGAGCGGGGTCAGCTCCTACAATGAGCAGTTCTTC
J gene: TRBJ1-5; V gene: TRBV4-1; D gene: NA; clone size: NA; CDR3 protein: CASSQDRVRQPQHF; CDR3 DNA: TGCGCCAGCAGCCAAGATAGGGTTCGACAGCCCCAGCATTTT
J gene: TRBJ2-5; V gene: TRBV28; D gene: NA; clone size: NA; CDR3 protein: CASSFYGQDLQEAQYF; CDR3 DNA: TGTGCCAGCAGTTTCTACGGGCAGGACTTACAAGAGGCCCAGTACTTC
J gene: TRBJ2-5; V gene: TRBV28; D gene: TRBD2; clone size: NA; CDR3 protein: CASSSGDVRGTQDF; CDR3 DNA: TGTGCCAGCAGCAGCGGGGACGTTCGCGGGACCCAGGACTTC
J gene: TRBJ1-2; V gene: TRBV28; D gene: TRBD1; clone size: NA; CDR3 protein: CASSFDRDRAGYTF; CDR3 DNA: TGTGCCAGCAGTTTTGACCGGGACAGGGCTGGCTACACCTTC
J gene: TRBJ1-5; V gene: TRBV6-6; D gene: NA; clone size: NA; CDR3 protein: CASSLPGLNQPQHF; CDR3 DNA: TGTGCCAGCAGTTTACCGGGTCTCAATCAGCCCCAGCATTTT
J gene: TRBJ1-1; V gene: TRBV4-3; D gene: NA; clone size: few; CDR3 protein: CASSQAGTANTEAFF; CDR3 DNA: TGCGCCAGCAGCCAGGCCGGGACGGCAAACACTGAAGCTTTCTTT
J gene: TRBJ1-1; V gene: TRBV6-6; D gene: NA; clone size: once; CDR3 protein: CASSPSRTGGNTEAFF; CDR3 DNA: TGTGCCAGCAGCCCCTCCAGGACGGGGGGGAACACTGAAGCTTTCTTT
J gene: TRBJ2-3; V gene: TRBV10-3; D gene: TRBD2; clone size: NA; CDR3 protein: CAISESREGGYTDTQYF; CDR3 DNA: TGTGCCATCAGTGAGTCGAGGGAGGGCGGTTACACAGATACGCAGTATTTT
J gene: TRBJ1-2; V gene: TRBV20-1; D gene: NA; clone size: once; CDR3 protein: CSARGRETYGYTF; CDR3 DNA: TGCAGTGCTAGAGGCAGGGAAACCTATGGCTACACCTTC
J gene: TRBJ1-2; V gene: TRBV4-1; D gene: NA; clone size: NA; CDR3 protein: CASSQERQSNYGYTF; CDR3 DNA: TGCGCCAGCAGCCAAGAAAGACAGAGCAACTATGGCTACACCTTC
J gene: TRBJ1-2; V gene: TRBV4-1; D gene: NA; clone size: NA; CDR3 protein: CASSTIQIPHSNYGYTF; CDR3 DNA: TGCGCCAGCAGCACAATACAGATCCCTCATTCTAACTATGGCTACACCTTC
J gene: TRBJ2-6; V gene: TRBV5-1; D gene: NA; clone size: few; CDR3 protein: CASSFRNHAAGANVLTF; CDR3 DNA: TGCGCCAGCAGCTTTAGGAACCACGCCGCTGGGGCCAACGTCCTGACTTTC
J gene: TRBJ2-6; V gene: TRBV6-1; D gene: TRBD1; clone size: NA; CDR3 protein: CASSETLAGGAAGANVLTF; CDR3 DNA: TGTGCCAGCAGTGAAACCCTCGCAGGGGGCGCGGCTGGGGCCAACGTCCTGACTTTC
J gene: TRBJ2-7; V gene: TRBV20-1; D gene: NA; clone size: NA; CDR3 protein: CSASRGSAYEQYF; CDR3 DNA: TGCAGTGCTAGCCGGGGGTCGGCCTACGAGCAGTACTTC
J gene: TRBJ1-2; V gene: TRBV4-3; D gene: NA; clone size: few; CDR3 protein: CASSPDIGYGYTF; CDR3 DNA: TGCGCCAGCAGCCCGGACATTGGCTATGGCTACACCTTC
J gene: TRBJ1-2; V gene: TRBV18; D gene: NA; clone size: few; CDR3 protein: CASSSTDTYSGYTF; CDR3 DNA: TGTGCCAGCTCATCGACAGACACCTATTCTGGCTACACCTTC
J gene: TRBJ2-7; V gene: TRBV29-1; D gene: NA; clone size: NA; CDR3 protein: CSVEGTGAIYEQYF; CDR3 DNA: TGCAGCGTTGAAGGCACAGGTGCCATCTACGAGCAGTACTTC
J gene: TRBJ1-2; V gene: TRBV9; D gene: TRBD1; clone size: NA; CDR3 protein: CASSGTGGGDYGYTF; CDR3 DNA: TGTGCCAGCAGCGGGACAGGAGGGGGGGACTATGGCTACACCTTC
J gene: TRBJ2-5; V gene: TRBV6-5; D gene: NA; clone size: NA; CDR3 protein: CASSARGGTQETQYF; CDR3 DNA: TGTGCCAGCAGTGCCCGGGGCGGGACTCAAGAGACCCAGTACTTC
J gene: TRBJ2-5; V gene: TRBV28; D gene: TRBD1; clone size: NA; CDR3 protein: CASSAGGEEETQYF; CDR3 DNA: TGTGCCAGCAGTGCAGGGGGCGAGGAAGAGACCCAGTACTTC
J gene: TRBJ2-5; V gene: TRBV27; D gene: NA; clone size: NA; CDR3 protein: CASSLQGIGLETQYF; CDR3 DNA: TGTGCCAGCAGTTTACAGGGGATTGGATTAGAGACCCAGTACTTC
J gene: TRBJ2-3; V gene: TRBV4-1; D gene: TRBD2; clone size: NA; CDR3 protein: CASSQDNRTPGLATIRTQYF; CDR3 DNA: TGCGCCAGCAGCCAAGATAACCGGACTCCGGGACTAGCGACTATAAGGACGCAGTATTTT
J gene: TRBJ2-7; V gene: TRBV11-2; D gene: NA; clone size: few; CDR3 protein: CASSLGEDRTTYEQYF; CDR3 DNA: TGTGCCAGCAGCCTAGGGGAGGACAGGACCACCTACGAGCAGTACTTC
J gene: TRBJ2-4; V gene: TRBV2; D gene: TRBD2; clone size: NA; CDR3 protein: CASTLAGEVRSIQYF; CDR3 DNA: TGTGCCAGCACATTAGCGGGGGAGGTTAGAAGCATTCAGTACTTC
J gene: TRBJ2-1; V gene: TRBV12-5; D gene: NA; clone size: NA; CDR3 protein: CASWPENNEQFF; CDR3 DNA: TGTGCTAGTTGGCCGGAAAACAATGAGCAGTTCTTC
J gene: TRBJ1-2; V gene: TRBV20-1; D gene: NA; clone size: NA; CDR3 protein: CSARRPGVNYGYTF; CDR3 DNA: TGCAGTGCTAGGAGGCCAGGGGTTAACTATGGCTACACCTTC
J gene: TRBJ2-1; V gene: TRBV10-3; D gene: NA; clone size: NA; CDR3 protein: CAIRAETRGNEQFF; CDR3 DNA: TGTGCCATCAGGGCCGAGACTAGAGGCAATGAGCAGTTCTTC
J gene: TRBJ1-5; V gene: TRBV6-1; D gene: TRBD1; clone size: NA; CDR3 protein: CASSEARMGTGRHQPQHF; CDR3 DNA: TGTGCCAGCAGTGAAGCCCGGATGGGGACAGGGCGGCATCAGCCCCAGCATTTT
J gene: TRBJ2-7; V gene: TRBV27; D gene: NA; clone size: once; CDR3 protein: CASSLLEIHSSYEQYF; CDR3 DNA: TGTGCCAGCAGTTTATTGGAGATTCATAGCTCCTACGAGCAGTACTTC
J gene: TRBJ2-7; V gene: TRBV6-5; D gene: TRBD1; clone size: few; CDR3 protein: CASRKQGQIYEQYF; CDR3 DNA: TGTGCCAGCAGGAAACAGGGACAGATCTACGAGCAGTACTTC
J gene: TRBJ1-4; V gene: TRBV7-9; D gene: TRBD1; clone size: NA; CDR3 protein: CASSSLDRGNEKLFF; CDR3 DNA: TGTGCCAGCAGCTCCTTGGACAGGGGTAATGAAAAACTGTTTTTT
J gene: TRBJ1-2; V gene: TRBV6-2/TRBV6-3; D gene: NA; clone size: NA; CDR3 protein: CASSRGHSNYGYTF; CDR3 DNA: TGTGCCAGCAGTCGAGGACACTCTAACTATGGCTACACCTTC
J gene: TRBJ2-3; V gene: TRBV12-5; D gene: TRBD2; clone size: NA; CDR3 protein: CASGPGGTSTDTQYF; CDR3 DNA: TGTGCTAGTGGTCCCGGGGGGACCAGCACAGATACGCAGTATTTT
J gene: TRBJ2-5; V gene: TRBV7-2; D gene: NA; clone size: few; CDR3 protein: CASSMTGPLETQYF; CDR3 DNA: TGTGCCAGCAGCATGACCGGACCCCTGGAGACCCAGTACTTC